One TCR beta chain is described in this entry. The antigen remains undetermined. This specimen comes from a study of response to subunit inactivated influenza vaccine. Overall study results and limits: Authors suggested few new T cells are recruited by each seasonal influenza vaccination.

MiXCR was run by TCRdb on the RT-PCR reads, yielding one entry per CDR3 protein. The sample carries around 500,000 distinct CDR3 sequences, 10% to 11% recorded once. The V gene end was trimmed by 5 bases and the J gene end by 0 bases; junction bases not matched to a gene: 11. Germline V CDR1 and CDR2: SGHTA, FQGTGA. The CDR3 length is 19 residues. V usage is TRBV7-3 and J usage is TRBJ2-6, with 9 nucleotides matching TRBD2. The clonotype was recovered from a man aged 50 or older who received an inactivated influenza vaccine. The sample here was PBMCs from blood, taken roughly 6 weeks after vaccination. The CDR3 is CASSPRRREGLSGANVLTF. For the CDR3, the DNA is TGTGCCAGCAGCCCCCGGAGGCGGGAGGGCCTCTCTGGGGCCAACGTCCTGACTTTC.